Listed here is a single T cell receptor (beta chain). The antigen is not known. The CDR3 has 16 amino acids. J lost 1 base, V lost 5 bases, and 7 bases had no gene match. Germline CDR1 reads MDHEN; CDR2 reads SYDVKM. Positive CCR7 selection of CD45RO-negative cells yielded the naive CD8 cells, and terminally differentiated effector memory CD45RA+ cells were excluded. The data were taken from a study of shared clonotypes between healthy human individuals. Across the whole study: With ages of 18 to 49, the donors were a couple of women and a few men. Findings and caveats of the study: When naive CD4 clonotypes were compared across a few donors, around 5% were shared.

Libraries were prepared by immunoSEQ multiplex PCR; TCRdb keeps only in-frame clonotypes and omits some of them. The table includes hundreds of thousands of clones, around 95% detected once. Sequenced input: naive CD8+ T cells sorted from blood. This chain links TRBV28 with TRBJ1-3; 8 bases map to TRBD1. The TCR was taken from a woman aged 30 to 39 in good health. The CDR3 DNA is TGTGCCAGCAGTAAGACAGGGGAGTTTTCTGGAAACACCATATATTTT. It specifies CASSKTGEFSGNTIYF.